Listed below are T cell receptor beta chains from one sample, sequenced in a study of regulatory T cells in long-lasting Graves disease. TCRdb reanalysed the multiplex PCR reads using MiXCR and keeps one entry per CDR3 protein. In the table there are 450,000 or so distinct CDR3 sequences, less than 25% of which are singletons. The sequencing here drew on peripheral blood mononuclear cells (PBMCs), taken when the disease was refractory, from a patient treated with antithyroid drugs. The source of these receptors is a female donor with Graves disease. Both conserved end residues are part of each CDR3. A D gene is named only where the DNA matches it firmly. Only some rows state a clone size, as once, few, many or a class for expanded clones.

d_gene: TRBD1
v_gene: TRBV2
abundance: many
j_gene: TRBJ1-1
CDR3nt: TGTGCCAGCAGTGAAGGCGGACAGGGGTGGACTGAAGCTTTCTTT
CDR3aa: CASSEGGQGWTEAFF

d_gene: NA
v_gene: TRBV13
abundance: NA
j_gene: TRBJ2-5
CDR3nt: TGTGCCAGCAGCCACCGCCTGAAGACCCAGTACTTC
CDR3aa: CASSHRLKTQYF

d_gene: TRBD1
v_gene: TRBV19
abundance: few
j_gene: TRBJ1-1
CDR3nt: TGTGCCAGTAGTATGGGACAGGGGATGACTGAAGCTTTCTTT
CDR3aa: CASSMGQGMTEAFF

d_gene: NA
v_gene: TRBV5-1
abundance: NA
j_gene: TRBJ2-3
CDR3nt: TGCGCCAGCAGCTTGGGGGGCTGGGATACGCAGTATTTT
CDR3aa: CASSLGGWDTQYF

d_gene: NA
v_gene: TRBV6-2/TRBV6-3
abundance: few
j_gene: TRBJ1-2
CDR3nt: TGTGCCAGCAGACCGCGGGGAGAGAGAGGTGGCCACACCTTC
CDR3aa: CASRPRGERGGHTF

d_gene: NA
v_gene: TRBV29-1
abundance: few
j_gene: TRBJ1-2
CDR3nt: TGCAGCGGAAGTTCGGGGGAATTCTATGGCTACACCTTC
CDR3aa: CSGSSGEFYGYTF

d_gene: TRBD1
v_gene: TRBV20-1
abundance: many
j_gene: TRBJ2-5
CDR3nt: TGCAGTGCTTGGGGGACAGCCCAAGAGACCCAGTACTTC
CDR3aa: CSAWGTAQETQYF

d_gene: TRBD2
v_gene: TRBV7-8
abundance: many
j_gene: TRBJ2-7
CDR3nt: TGTGCCAGCACCCTCGGGGGGAGCGACGAGCAGTACTTC
CDR3aa: CASTLGGSDEQYF

d_gene: TRBD2
v_gene: TRBV11-2
abundance: few
j_gene: TRBJ2-7
CDR3nt: TGTGCCAGCAGCTCATCTAGCGGGACTCGCAGATTCAGCTCCTACGAGCAGTACTTC
CDR3aa: CASSSSSGTRRFSSYEQYF

d_gene: NA
v_gene: TRBV18
abundance: NA
j_gene: TRBJ2-7
CDR3nt: TGTGCCAGCTCCCAACTGGAAATCAACTACGAGCAGTACTTC
CDR3aa: CASSQLEINYEQYF

d_gene: TRBD1
v_gene: TRBV10-3
abundance: few
j_gene: TRBJ1-6
CDR3nt: TGTGCCATCAGTGAGTCTTGGGACAGGGCCCTCCACTTT
CDR3aa: CAISESWDRALHF

d_gene: TRBD1
v_gene: TRBV6-1
abundance: many
j_gene: TRBJ1-2
CDR3nt: TGTGCCAGCAGTATCGGGACAGGGGGCCATGGCTACACCTTC
CDR3aa: CASSIGTGGHGYTF

d_gene: NA
v_gene: TRBV10-3
abundance: few
j_gene: TRBJ2-3
CDR3nt: TGTGCCATCAGTACCCCGGGACCCGCGACAGATACGCAGTATTTT
CDR3aa: CAISTPGPATDTQYF

d_gene: NA
v_gene: TRBV9
abundance: NA
j_gene: TRBJ2-3
CDR3nt: TGTGCCAGCAGCGCCAGCTGGAGGGCAGATACGCAGTATTTT
CDR3aa: CASSASWRADTQYF

d_gene: TRBD1
v_gene: TRBV28
abundance: NA
j_gene: TRBJ1-4
CDR3nt: TGTGCCAGCAGCTCCTCGGGGGACAGGGATCATGAAAAACTGTTTTTT
CDR3aa: CASSSSGDRDHEKLFF

d_gene: NA
v_gene: TRBV27
abundance: few
j_gene: TRBJ2-3
CDR3nt: TGTGCCAGCAGTTTATCGATCAGGGCTAGCACAGATACGCAGTATTTT
CDR3aa: CASSLSIRASTDTQYF

d_gene: NA
v_gene: TRBV6-5
abundance: many
j_gene: TRBJ2-2
CDR3nt: TGTGCCAGCAGTTACTCCGCAGGGGCCGGGGAGCTGTTTTTT
CDR3aa: CASSYSAGAGELFF

d_gene: TRBD2
v_gene: TRBV5-5
abundance: many
j_gene: TRBJ2-7
CDR3nt: TGTGCCAGCAGCCCGATGGGGAGCGGGATCGCCTCCTACGAGCAGTACTTC
CDR3aa: CASSPMGSGIASYEQYF

d_gene: TRBD1
v_gene: TRBV11-2
abundance: many
j_gene: TRBJ1-6
CDR3nt: TGTGCCAGCAGCTTAGAATTCAGGGGGAATTCACCCCTCCACTTT
CDR3aa: CASSLEFRGNSPLHF

d_gene: TRBD2
v_gene: TRBV28
abundance: NA
j_gene: TRBJ2-3
CDR3nt: TGTGCCACCGGGACTAGCGGGAGGGGGACAGATACGCAGTATTTT
CDR3aa: CATGTSGRGTDTQYF

d_gene: NA
v_gene: TRBV10-2
abundance: NA
j_gene: TRBJ2-3
CDR3nt: TGCGCCAGCAGTGAGCCGGACAACTGGCTCCGGTTGGGCACAGATACGCAGTATTTT
CDR3aa: CASSEPDNWLRLGTDTQYF

d_gene: NA
v_gene: TRBV19
abundance: NA
j_gene: TRBJ2-5
CDR3nt: TGTGCCAGTACAGGGTTTAGAAAGACCCAGTACTTC
CDR3aa: CASTGFRKTQYF